The 26 T cell receptor beta chains below were found in one sample sequenced in a study of shared clonotypes between healthy human individuals. Clones were sequenced by immunoSEQ multiplex PCR, and TCRdb holds only the in-frame ones, with some missing. This sample has roughly 2,500,000 clones; 80% to 95% occur once, and the top ten carry about 0.39%. Specimen: naive CD4+ T cells from PBMCs. The subset is: CD45RA+ positively selected. Every receptor here comes from a man between 18 and 35 years old in good health. Some clones in this sample may be carry-over from other donors' samples.

The table lists this clone with a count of one. The chain is built from TRBV11-2 and TRBJ2-2; 7 nucleotides align to TRBD2. Germline V CDR1 and CDR2: SGHAT, FQNNGV. The CDR3 runs 18 residues. V lost 1 base to trimming and J lost 0 bases; unmatched junction nucleotides: 8. CDR3 DNA: TGTGCCAGCAGCTTAGTGCGGTCTAGCGGCGCGAACACCGGGGAGCTGTTTTTT. Translated: CASSLVRSSGANTGELFF.

The chain links TRBV11-2 to TRBJ1-1; no reliable D call. V was shortened by 2 bases and J by 5 bases, with 12 bases between the two germline ends. Per the germline V gene, CDR1 is SGHAT and CDR2 is FQNNGV. CDR3 length: 14 amino acids. CDR3 sequence reads: CASSLWQVRTEAFF. The CDR3 region has the DNA TGTGCCAGCAGCTTATGGCAGGTCCGAACTGAAGCTTTCTTT.

V gene TRBV2 combines with J gene TRBJ1-1; TRBD1 is a possible D gene (5 bases). The germline V gene has CDR1 SNHLY and CDR2 FYNNEI. The CDR3 loop spans 13 amino acids. V gave up 5 bases and J gave up 1 base, with 8 bases separating them. CDR3 amino acids: CASSTTENTEAFF. CDR3 coding DNA: TGTGCCAGCAGTACGACAGAGAACACTGAAGCTTTCTTT.

The chain carries TRBV28 and TRBJ1-5; D ambiguous. Trimming left V 3 bases short and J 4 bases short, with 13 bases between. The CDR3 covers 15 residues. Germline V lookup: CDR1 MDHEN, CDR2 SYDVKM. In DNA, the CDR3 is TGTGCCAGCAGTTTGTTGGGCCGGGAAAATCAGCCCCAGCATTTT. Its translation: CASSLLGRENQPQHF.

The V call is TRBV9, the J call TRBJ1-1; the match to TRBD1 covers 8 bases. The J segment lost 5 bases and the V segment lost 3 bases, leaving 6 bases of the junction unmatched. Germline assignment: CDR1 SGDLS and CDR2 YYNGEE. This CDR3 spans 14 amino acids. The CDR3 loop reads CASSARDRRTEAFF. The CDR3 region has the DNA TGTGCCAGCAGCGCACGGGACAGGCGAACTGAAGCTTTCTTT.

This clone has only one observation. The chain links TRBV6-5 to TRBJ1-1, with D possibly matching TRBD1 (5 bases). V lost 8 bases, J lost 0 bases, and 10 bases lay in between. The CDR3 loop spans 13 amino acids. Germline CDR1 MNHEY, CDR2 SVGAGI. This CDR3 is CASQTELNTEAFF. In nucleotides, the CDR3 is TGTGCCAGCCAGACAGAACTGAACACTGAAGCTTTCTTT.

The chain is built from TRBV5-1 and TRBJ2-7, with TRBD1 as a possible D gene (6 bases). In germline, CDR1 is SGHRS, CDR2 YFSETQ. V was shortened by 5 bases and J by 0 bases, with 18 bases between the two germline ends. The CDR3 loop spans 16 amino acids. CDR3 protein: CASRRIGTTSSYEQYF. CDR3 nucleotides: TGCGCCAGCAGACGTATCGGGACAACCAGCTCCTACGAGCAGTACTTC. Using reference TRBV5-1 and TRBJ2-7 for the parts outside the CDR3, the full variable domain is KAGVTQTPRYLIKTRGQQVTLSCSPISGHRSVSWYQQTPGQGLQFLFEYFSETQRNKGNFPGRFSGRQFSNSRSEMNVSTLELGDSALYLCASRRIGTTSSYEQYFGPGTRLTVT.

The V call is TRBV28, the J call TRBJ2-1, with TRBD2 matching over 15 bases. The CDR3 totals 17 residues. V shed 4 bases and J 8 bases; nucleotides not matched to a gene: 9. Germline assignment: CDR1 MDHEN and CDR2 SYDVKM. The CDR3 region is CASSSFPGLAGGYEQFF. The CDR3 nucleotides are TGTGCCAGCAGTTCCTTCCCGGGACTAGCGGGAGGATATGAGCAGTTCTTC.

J is TRBJ1-1 and V is TRBV5-5; D gene uncertain. Germline CDR1 and CDR2: SGHKS and YYEKEE (reference sequence). Trimming removed 0 bases from V and 3 bases from J, with 6 bases in between. The CDR3 runs 13 residues. CDR3 DNA sequence: TGTGCCAGCAGCTTGGCGTCAGACACTGAAGCTTTCTTT. Its translation: CASSLASDTEAFF.

The chain is built from TRBV10-3 and TRBJ1-1, with D unclear. CDR1 is ENHRY and CDR2 is SYGVKD in the germline V gene. This CDR3 has 15 residues. V was trimmed by 0 bases and J by 0 bases, leaving 8 bases between them. CDR3 sequence: CAISESGSMNTEAFF. DNA of the CDR3: TGTGCCATCAGTGAGTCGGGCAGTATGAACACTGAAGCTTTCTTT.

This clone has a single count. The rearrangement links TRBV7-2 to TRBJ2-7, with D perhaps being TRBD1 or TRBD2 (5 bases each). CDR3 length equals 13 residues. V was clipped by 4 bases and J by 2 bases, with 9 bases between them. The germline V gene has CDR1 SGHTA and CDR2 FQGNSA. The CDR3 protein is CASSSRGAYEQYF. The CDR3 region has the DNA TGTGCCAGCAGCTCCAGAGGGGCCTACGAGCAGTACTTC. Supplemented by reference TRBV7-2 and TRBJ2-7, the full variable domain reads GAGVSQSPSNKVTEKGKDVELRCDPISGHTALYWYRQSLGQGLEFLIYFQGNSAPDKSGLPSDRFSAERTGGSVSTLTIQRTQQEDSAVYLCASSSRGAYEQYFGPGTRLTVT.

The CDR3 coding sequence is TGTGCCAGCCGCCCGGAACTCCCCTACGAGCAGTACTTC. This sequence encodes CASRPELPYEQYF. The chain has TRBV28 and TRBJ2-7; D is ambiguous. This CDR3 contains 13 residues. In germline, CDR1 is MDHEN, CDR2 SYDVKM. V lost 8 bases and J 2 bases, leaving 13 bases between the germline ends.

The chain links TRBV6-4 to TRBJ2-3; D is perhaps TRBD2 (6 bases). V lost 6 bases, J lost 8 bases, and 9 bases lay in between. Germline CDR1 reads MRHNA; CDR2 reads SNTAGT. This CDR3 contains 11 residues. The CDR3 coding sequence is TGTGCCAGCAGGCAGGGAGGTACGCAGTATTTT. Translating it yields CASRQGGTQYF.

The chain has TRBV7-2 and TRBJ2-7; 7 bases line up with TRBD1. The V gene's germline CDR1 is SGHTA and CDR2 FQGNSA. The CDR3 totals 15 residues. V lost 4 bases, J lost 3 bases, and 9 bases stayed unmatched. Here the CDR3 DNA reads TGTGCCAGCAGCTCGCCCGACAGGGTCGTCTACGAGCAGTACTTC. Residues: CASSSPDRVVYEQYF.

This CDR3 reads CASSHPEGGDSLEQFF. CDR3 nucleotide sequence: TGTGCCAGCAGCCACCCTGAGGGAGGGGATTCGTTGGAGCAGTTCTTC. This chain uses TRBV4-2 with TRBJ2-1, with 7 positions matching TRBD2. The junction had 15 bases not matched to a gene; V was cut back by 3 bases and J by 10 bases. CDR1 is LGHNA and CDR2 is YNFKEQ in the germline V gene. The CDR3 consists of 16 residues.

The gene calls are TRBV4-2 and TRBJ2-3, with 10 nucleotides matching TRBD2. Germline V gene sequence: CDR1 LGHNA, CDR2 YNFKEQ. J gave up 1 base and V 1 base, and 2 bases lay outside the gene matches. The CDR3 covers 16 residues. The CDR3 DNA is TGTGCCAGCAGCCAAGCCGGGACTAGCGGCACAGATACGCAGTATTTT. Amino acids: CASSQAGTSGTDTQYF.

Points on this clone: Other nucleotide sequences from this sample produce the same CDR3. The chain is built from TRBV9 and TRBJ1-1, with 7 nucleotides matching TRBD1. The CDR3 runs to 15 residues. Germline values: CDR1 SGDLS, CDR2 YYNGEE. J gave up 1 base and V 4 bases, and 7 bases lay outside the gene matches. CDR3 in amino acids: CASSPRQGQNTEAFF. The DNA for the CDR3 is TGTGCCAGCAGCCCACGACAGGGTCAGAACACTGAAGCTTTCTTT.

The rearrangement joins TRBV28 to TRBJ1-2; D perhaps matches TRBD1 (5 bases). Germline V gene lookup returns CDR1 MDHEN and CDR2 SYDVKM. Trimming took off 3 bases at V and 7 bases at J, with 15 bases between the two ends. The CDR3 runs to 14 residues. CDR3 nucleotide sequence: TGTGCCAGCAGTTTCCCGGCAGGGCGACCTGGCTACACCTTC. It encodes CASSFPAGRPGYTF.

CDR3 sequence reads: CASSLDRATAYEQYF. CDR3 nucleotides: TGTGCCAGCAGCTTAGATCGCGCCACGGCCTACGAGCAGTACTTC. V usage is TRBV11-2 and J usage is TRBJ2-7; D is unresolved. Germline assignment: CDR1 SGHAT and CDR2 FQNNGV. CDR3 length equals 15 residues. V lost 0 bases and J 2 bases, leaving 11 bases between the germline ends.

This rearrangement joins TRBV6-5 to TRBJ2-6; D is undetermined. This CDR3 is 15 amino acids long. The V and J ends lost 8 bases and 1 base respectively, with 12 bases between them. The germline CDR1 and CDR2 sequences are MNHEY and SVGAGI. CDR3: CASHPPGSGANVLTF. CDR3 sequence (DNA): TGTGCCAGCCACCCCCCCGGGTCTGGGGCCAACGTCCTGACTTTC.

The chain combines TRBV7-9 with TRBJ2-3, with D tentatively TRBD1 (5 bases). Germline loops: CDR1 SEHNR, CDR2 FQNEAQ (reference sequence). The CDR3 is 16 residues long. V lost 3 bases, J lost 4 bases, and 17 bases lay in between. The CDR3 spells CASSFAPWAGPDTQYF. DNA of the CDR3: TGTGCCAGCAGCTTCGCTCCCTGGGCAGGGCCAGATACGCAGTATTTT.

The chain employs TRBV6-1 and TRBJ2-1; D gene uncertain. Trimming pared 4 bases from V and 0 bases from J, leaving 13 bases between. CDR1 is MNHNS, CDR2 SASEGT, per germline. There are 16 residues in the CDR3. This chain's CDR3 is CASSASTLPSYNEQFF. CDR3 sequence (DNA): TGTGCCAGCAGTGCTTCGACTCTTCCCTCCTACAATGAGCAGTTCTTC.

The chain employs TRBV27 and TRBJ2-1, with TRBD1 matching 10 bases. This CDR3 comprises 14 residues. Losses at the gene ends were 10 bases for V and 7 bases for J; bases not matched to a gene: 10. Germline V gene lookup returns CDR1 MNHEY and CDR2 SMNVEV (reference sequence). The CDR3 DNA follows: TGTGCCACCCTTTGGGGACAGGGGTATAATGAGCAGTTCTTC. The encoded protein is CATLWGQGYNEQFF.

About this clone: This sample includes further DNA sequences coding for the same CDR3. This chain connects TRBV6-5 to TRBJ1-5, with TRBD1 matching 7 bases. Germline-derived CDR1 and CDR2 are MNHEY and SVGAGI. J was trimmed by 5 bases and V by 9 bases; bases with no gene match: 4. This CDR3 is 12 amino acids long. CDR3: CASRTGDQPQHF. CDR3 sequence (DNA): TGTGCCAGTCGAACAGGGGATCAGCCCCAGCATTTT.

V gene TRBV25-1 combines with J gene TRBJ2-5; D possibly corresponds to TRBD1 (5 bases). V shed 5 bases and J shed 4 bases, with 17 bases lying between them. The CDR3 spans 15 residues. From germline, CDR1 is MGHDK and CDR2 SYGVNS. CDR3 bases: TGTGCCAGCAGTTACACCGGGTCCCAGGGAGAGACCCAGTACTTC. Protein sequence: CASSYTGSQGETQYF.

The chain couples TRBV28 to TRBJ1-3, with 8 bases that match TRBD1. The CDR3 is made up of 15 amino acids. The junction had 6 bases not matched to a gene; V was cut back by 4 bases and J by 4 bases. CDR1 is MDHEN, CDR2 SYDVKM, per germline. The CDR3 nucleotides are TGTGCCAGCAGTTCGGACAGGGCCCCGGGAAACACCATATATTTT. It specifies CASSSDRAPGNTIYF.